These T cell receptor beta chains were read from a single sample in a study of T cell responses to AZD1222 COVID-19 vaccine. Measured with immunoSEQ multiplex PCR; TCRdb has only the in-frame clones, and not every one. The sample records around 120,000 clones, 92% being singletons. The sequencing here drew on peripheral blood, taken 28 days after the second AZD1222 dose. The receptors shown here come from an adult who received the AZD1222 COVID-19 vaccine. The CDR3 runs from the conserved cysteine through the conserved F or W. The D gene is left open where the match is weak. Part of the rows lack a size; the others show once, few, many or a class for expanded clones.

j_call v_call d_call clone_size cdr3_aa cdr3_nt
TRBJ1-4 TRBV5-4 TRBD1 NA CASSRPGQGETNEKLFF TGTGCCAGCAGCCGCCCTGGACAGGGGGAAACTAATGAAAAACTGTTTTTT
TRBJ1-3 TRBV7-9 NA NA CASSLIRGYISGNTIYF TGTGCCAGCAGCTTAATCAGGGGCTATATCTCTGGAAACACCATATATTTT
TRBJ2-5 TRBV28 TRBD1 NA CASKTRTGGKDSVETQYF TGTGCCAGCAAAACTCGGACAGGGGGCAAAGATAGTGTAGAGACCCAGTACTTC
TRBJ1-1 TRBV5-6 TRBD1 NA CASSLAGTGNAEAFF TGTGCCAGCAGCTTGGCCGGGACAGGGAATGCTGAAGCTTTCTTT
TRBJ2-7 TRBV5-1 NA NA CASSGLRREQYF TGCGCCAGCTCCGGACTGCGCAGGGAGCAGTACTTC
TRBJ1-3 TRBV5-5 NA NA CASSLTGVSGNTIYF TGTGCCAGCAGCCTCACAGGCGTCTCTGGAAACACCATATATTTT
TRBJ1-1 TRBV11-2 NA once CASSLAGFGTEAFF TGTGCCAGCAGCTTAGCAGGGTTTGGGACTGAAGCTTTCTTT
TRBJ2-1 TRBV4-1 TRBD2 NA CASSSPPPGLANEQFF TGCGCCAGCAGCTCACCTCCTCCGGGACTAGCGAATGAGCAGTTCTTC
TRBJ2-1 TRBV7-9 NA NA CASSNAYGYYNEQFF TGTGCCAGCAGCAACGCCTATGGGTACTACAATGAGCAGTTCTTC
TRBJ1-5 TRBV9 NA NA CARRGWRGQPQHF TGTGCCAGAAGGGGGTGGAGGGGCCAGCCCCAGCATTTT
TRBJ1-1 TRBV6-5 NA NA CASGDGVTGGTEAFF TGTGCCAGTGGGGATGGGGTGACGGGAGGCACTGAAGCTTTCTTT
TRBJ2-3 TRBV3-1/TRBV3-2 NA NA CASSPRDRDTDTQYF TGTGCCAGCAGCCCCCGGGACCGTGACACAGATACGCAGTATTTT
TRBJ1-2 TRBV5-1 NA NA CASSLGGGDPVYGYTF TGCGCCAGCAGCTTGGGTGGGGGCGATCCCGTTTATGGCTACACCTTC
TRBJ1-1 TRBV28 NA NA CASSPLPPREREAFF TGTGCCAGCAGTCCTCTCCCTCCCAGGGAGAGAGAAGCTTTCTTT
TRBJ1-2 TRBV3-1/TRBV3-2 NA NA CASSQLGGKIYGYTF TGTGCCAGCAGCCAACTAGGTGGCAAGATCTATGGCTACACCTTC
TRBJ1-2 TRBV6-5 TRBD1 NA CASSYLDRARYTF TGTGCCAGCAGTTATCTGGACAGGGCGCGCTACACCTTC
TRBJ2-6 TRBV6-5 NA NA CASRHSGANVLTF TGTGCCAGCAGGCACTCTGGGGCCAACGTCCTGACTTTC
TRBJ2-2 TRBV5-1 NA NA CASGAQGSGTGELFF TGCGCCAGCGGTGCGCAGGGTTCGGGCACCGGGGAGCTGTTTTTT
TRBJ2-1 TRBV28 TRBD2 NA CASHKLGGSSYNEQFF TGTGCCAGTCATAAACTGGGGGGGAGCTCCTACAATGAGCAGTTCTTC
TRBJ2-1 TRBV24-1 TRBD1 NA CATSDFRTGLDNEQFF TGTGCCACCAGTGACTTTCGGACAGGGCTCGACAATGAGCAGTTCTTC
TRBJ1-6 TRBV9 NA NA CASSVAGRVDNSPLHF TGTGCCAGCAGCGTAGCTGGGCGGGTGGATAATTCACCCCTCCACTTT
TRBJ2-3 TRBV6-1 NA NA CASSEGTSRRQYF TGTGCCAGCAGTGAAGGGACTTCGAGGAGGCAGTATTTT
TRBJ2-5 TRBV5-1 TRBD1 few CASSLFGTAQETQYF TGCGCCAGCAGCTTGTTTGGGACAGCCCAAGAGACCCAGTACTTC
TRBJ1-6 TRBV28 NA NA CASVQSSYNSPLHF TGTGCCAGCGTCCAGAGCTCCTATAATTCACCCCTCCACTTT
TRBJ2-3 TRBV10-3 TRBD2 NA CAISEGTSVSDTQYF TGTGCCATCAGTGAGGGGACTAGCGTGTCAGATACGCAGTATTTT
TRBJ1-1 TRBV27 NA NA CASNTEGLQNTEAFF TGTGCCAGCAACACTGAGGGGCTGCAGAACACTGAAGCTTTCTTT
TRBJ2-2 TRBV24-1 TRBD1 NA CATSDSRKGQANTGELFF TGTGCCACCAGTGATAGCAGGAAGGGACAGGCGAACACCGGGGAGCTGTTTTTT
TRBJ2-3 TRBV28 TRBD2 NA CASNGLADTDTQYF TGTGCCAGCAACGGACTAGCGGACACAGATACGCAGTATTTT
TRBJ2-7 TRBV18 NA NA CASSPGAGRGEQYF TGTGCCAGCTCACCGGGGGCAGGCCGGGGAGAGCAGTACTTC
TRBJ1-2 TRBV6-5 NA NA CASRLRGDNGYTF TGTGCCAGCCGTCTGCGGGGGGATAACGGCTACACCTTC
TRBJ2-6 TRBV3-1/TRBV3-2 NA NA CASSDTSGANVLTF TGTGCCAGCAGCGACACCTCTGGGGCCAACGTCCTGACTTTC
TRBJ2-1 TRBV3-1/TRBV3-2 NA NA CASSQARSNEQFF TGTGCCAGCAGCCAAGCCAGGAGCAATGAGCAGTTCTTC
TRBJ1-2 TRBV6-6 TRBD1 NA CASSQTRDRGHYGYTF TGTGCCAGCAGTCAGACCCGGGACAGGGGACACTATGGCTACACCTTC
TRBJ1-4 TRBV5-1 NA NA CASSLSTGTEKLFF TGCGCCAGCAGCTTGTCAACAGGGACTGAAAAACTGTTTTTT
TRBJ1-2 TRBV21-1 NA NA CASSKGATGQSGYTF TGTGCCAGCAGCAAAGGGGCGACAGGGCAATCGGGCTACACCTTC
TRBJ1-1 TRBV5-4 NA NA CASTQGQLNTEAFF TGTGCCAGCACCCAGGGACAATTGAACACTGAAGCTTTCTTT
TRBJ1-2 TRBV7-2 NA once CASSLTVNYGYTF TGTGCCAGCAGCCTGACAGTTAACTATGGCTACACCTTC
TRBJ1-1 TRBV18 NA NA CASSPGGIEAFF TGTGCCAGCTCACCGGGGGGGATTGAAGCTTTCTTT
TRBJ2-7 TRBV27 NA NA CASGSPGRGYEQYF TGTGCCAGCGGATCCCCGGGTCGAGGCTACGAGCAGTACTTC
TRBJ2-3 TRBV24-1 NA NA CATSDHRVSRTDTQYF TGTGCCACCAGTGACCACAGGGTCTCAAGAACAGATACGCAGTATTTT
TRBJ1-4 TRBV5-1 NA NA CASSGGTTTNEKLFF TGCGCCAGCAGCGGAGGGACAACAACTAATGAAAAACTGTTTTTT
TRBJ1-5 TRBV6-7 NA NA CASSGPLYSNQPQHF TGTGCCAGCAGCGGGCCTCTTTATAGCAATCAGCCCCAGCATTTT
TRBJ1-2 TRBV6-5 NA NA CASSYQGRGGYGYTF TGTGCCAGCAGTTACCAGGGCAGGGGAGGCTATGGCTACACCTTC
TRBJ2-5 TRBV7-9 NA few CASSLYPPSGLGETQYF TGTGCCAGCAGCTTATACCCCCCTAGTGGGTTGGGGGAGACCCAGTACTTC
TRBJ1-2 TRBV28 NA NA CASTTIYGYTF TGTGCCAGCACCACAATCTATGGCTACACCTTC
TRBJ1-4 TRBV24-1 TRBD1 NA CATSPTGAGEKLFF TGTGCCACCAGTCCGACAGGGGCGGGTGAAAAACTGTTTTTT
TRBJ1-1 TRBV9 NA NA CASSPTRGDTEAFF TGTGCCAGCAGCCCAACAAGGGGGGATACTGAAGCTTTCTTT
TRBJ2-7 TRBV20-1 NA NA CSANQNYEQYF TGCAGTGCTAATCAGAACTACGAGCAGTACTTC
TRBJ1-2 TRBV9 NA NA CASSVAPDRVGYGYTF TGTGCCAGCAGCGTAGCACCGGACAGAGTCGGTTATGGCTACACCTTC
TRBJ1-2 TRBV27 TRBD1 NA CASSSLGGSERGYTF TGTGCCAGCAGTTCTCTAGGGGGCAGCGAGAGAGGCTACACCTTC
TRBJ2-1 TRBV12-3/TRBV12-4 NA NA CASSLAFGSEQFF TGTGCCAGCAGTTTAGCTTTTGGATCTGAGCAGTTCTTC
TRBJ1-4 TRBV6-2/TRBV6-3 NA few CASSRAYNEKLFF TGTGCCAGCAGTAGGGCGTATAATGAAAAACTGTTTTTT
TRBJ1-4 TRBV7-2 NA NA CASSSGRSNEKLFF TGTGCCAGCAGCTCAGGGAGATCTAATGAAAAACTGTTTTTT
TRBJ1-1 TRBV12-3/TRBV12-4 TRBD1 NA CASKKQGILF TGTGCCAGCAAAAAACAGGGGATACTCTTT